These 11 T cell receptor beta chains were all obtained from the same sample, sequenced in a study of blood T cell repertoires in COVID-19 (dated by TCRdb to about 2020). Libraries were prepared through the immunoSEQ multiplex PCR assay. Here the immuneACCESS table is served through TCRdb, limited to in-frame sequences with V and J called. Missing clones are a known gap in these copies; in checked studies unresolved V genes cover under half, and the rest lacks a known reason. Recorded for this sample are roughly 290,000 clones; roughly 90% of them occurred a single time. 1.5% to 2% of the sample is taken by the ten largest. Sequencing input: PBMCs or T cells enriched from blood (not recorded which). The receptors derive from a woman aged 18-30 years with acute COVID-19.

The CDR3 nucleotides are TGTGCCAGCAGTTTGGCGGGGAGCCCGACCTACAATGAGCAGTTCTTC. Translation gives CASSLAGSPTYNEQFF. This chain uses TRBV28 with TRBJ2-1, with D tentatively TRBD2 (6 bases). The V and J ends lost 3 bases and 2 bases respectively, with 14 bases between them. The CDR3 consists of 16 residues. Germline V gene lookup returns CDR1 MDHEN and CDR2 SYDVKM.

This sequence joins TRBV30 and TRBJ2-1; 8 bases match TRBD2. This CDR3 comprises 14 residues. V trimming: 3 bases; J trimming: 8 bases; junction bases outside the gene matches: 9. Germline assignment: CDR1 GTSNPN and CDR2 SVGIG (reference sequence). This CDR3 reads CAWRVSGRGDEQFF. DNA of the CDR3: TGTGCCTGGAGGGTCAGCGGGAGAGGTGATGAGCAGTTCTTC.

V is TRBV2 and J is TRBJ2-2; weak D call: TRBD1 (7 bases). There are 16 residues in the CDR3. V was shortened by 6 bases and J by 2 bases, with 16 bases between the two germline ends. The germline V gene encodes CDR1 SNHLY and CDR2 FYNNEI. The CDR3 sequence: CASSSWTGLNTGELFF. In DNA, the CDR3 is TGTGCCAGCAGCTCATGGACAGGACTAAACACCGGGGAGCTGTTTTTT.

The rearrangement links TRBV19 to TRBJ1-5; no firm D call. Germline V gene lookup returns CDR1 LNHDA and CDR2 SQIVND (reference sequence). Trimming left V 3 bases short and J 2 bases short, with 14 bases between. This CDR3 is 16 amino acids long. In DNA form, the CDR3 reads TGTGCCAGTAGTATGCGGAGGGTCGTAGGCAATCAGCCCCAGCATTTT. As protein: CASSMRRVVGNQPQHF.

The chain uses TRBV7-6 and TRBJ2-2; 9 nucleotides align to TRBD2. This CDR3 contains 18 residues. Germline V CDR1 and CDR2: SGHVS, FNYEAQ. With V trimmed by 1 base and J by 7 bases, 13 bases remained unmatched. The CDR3 loop reads CASSLEGLARYGHGELFF. In DNA form, the CDR3 reads TGTGCCAGCAGCTTAGAGGGACTAGCTCGGTATGGGCACGGGGAGCTGTTTTTT.

The V call is TRBV30, the J call TRBJ2-7; 9 bases are shared with TRBD1. J lost 3 bases, V lost 1 base, and 7 bases had no gene match. This CDR3 region has 15 residues. Germline CDR1 and CDR2: GTSNPN and SVGIG (reference sequence). The CDR3 here is CAWSDSGTGHYEQYF. Here the CDR3 DNA reads TGTGCCTGGAGTGATTCCGGGACAGGGCACTACGAGCAGTACTTC.

The chain joins TRBV27 to TRBJ2-7, with 7 bases that match TRBD2. The CDR3 extends over 16 amino acids. Germline lookup yields CDR1 MNHEY and CDR2 SMNVEV (reference sequence). V dropped 6 bases and J dropped 4; count of bases not matched to a gene: 15. CDR3 region: CASRKTGGPNWYEQYF. The CDR3 DNA reads as TGTGCCAGCAGGAAGACGGGAGGACCTAATTGGTACGAGCAGTACTTC.

The chain joins TRBV18 to TRBJ1-4; no reliable D call. Between the trimmed V and J ends, which lost 4 bases and 7 bases, there was a span of 10 bases. Germline values: CDR1 KGHSH, CDR2 LQKENI. The CDR3 contains 13 residues. For the CDR3, the DNA is TGTGCCAGCTCACTGGACTCGCGTGAAAAACTGTTTTTT. Translated: CASSLDSREKLFF.

The V and J genes are TRBV7-2 and TRBJ2-7; D is possibly TRBD2 (5 bases). The germline V gene encodes CDR1 SGHTA and CDR2 FQGNSA. This CDR3 is built from 14 residues. Trimming took 7 bases from V and 3 from J, leaving 16 bases between them. DNA of the CDR3: TGTGCCAGCACCCTAAAACCCACTAGCTACGAGCAGTACTTC. Amino acids: CASTLKPTSYEQYF.

The V gene is TRBV6-5, the J gene TRBJ1-2, with no clear D. V dropped 6 bases and J dropped 5 bases, with 13 bases sitting between them. The length of the CDR3 is 13 residues. Germline CDR1 MNHEY, CDR2 SVGAGI. As DNA, the CDR3 is TGTGCCAGCAGCGCGAGTCCCGGGTATGGCTACACCTTC. It encodes CASSASPGYGYTF.

The J gene is TRBJ2-7, the V gene TRBV11-2; D is perhaps TRBD1 (5 bases). This CDR3 has 17 amino acids. The germline V and J ends were trimmed by 3 bases and 2 bases, with 20 bases remaining between them. Germline V gene lookup returns CDR1 SGHAT and CDR2 FQNNGV. DNA for the CDR3: TGTGCCAGCAGCTTTGGGTCAGGGCAGGGTTTCGCCTACGAGCAGTACTTC. It encodes CASSFGSGQGFAYEQYF.